Given below is one T cell receptor beta chain in context. The source of the sample is a study of regulatory T cells in long-lasting Graves disease. To make TCR beta libraries, researchers used iRepertoire HTBI primers and Arm-PCR of CDR3 regions. As processed by the authors: The samples yielded 50 to 80 TRBV and around 14 TRBJ segments. TCRdb re-derived calls from the multiplex PCR reads in MiXCR, one entry per CDR3 protein. TCRdb, not the authors, supplied the V and J calls. Counted here are about 450,000 distinct CDR3 sequences, about a sixth occurring once; the ten biggest clones make up over 8.5%. V lost 3 bases, J lost 2 bases, and 11 bases lay in between. CDR3 length: 14 amino acids. Germline V CDR1 and CDR2: LNHNV, YYDKDF (reference sequence). Stated time point: newly diagnosed GD, antithyroid drugs for less than 3 months. RNA extracted from PBMCs served as the sequencing template. The data were also submitted as part of a second study, on T cells in Graves' hyperthyroidism and ophthalmopathy.

The genes are TRBV15 and TRBJ2-7; the D is unclear. This clonotype was obtained from a woman aged 25 to 39 with Graves disease. Specimen: peripheral blood mononuclear cells (PBMCs), collected at new diagnosis, from a patient treated with antithyroid drugs. In nucleotides, the CDR3 is TGTGCCACCAGCAGGGGCCCCAACGCCTACGAGCAGTACTTC. Its protein product is CATSRGPNAYEQYF. The variable domain in full, with the rest retrieved from reference TRBV15 and TRBJ2-7, is DAMVIQNPRYQVTQFGKPVTLSCSQTLNHNVMYWYQQKSSQAPKLLFHYYDKDFNNEADTPDNFQSRRPNTSFCFLDIRSPGLGDTAMYLCATSRGPNAYEQYFGPGTRLTVT.